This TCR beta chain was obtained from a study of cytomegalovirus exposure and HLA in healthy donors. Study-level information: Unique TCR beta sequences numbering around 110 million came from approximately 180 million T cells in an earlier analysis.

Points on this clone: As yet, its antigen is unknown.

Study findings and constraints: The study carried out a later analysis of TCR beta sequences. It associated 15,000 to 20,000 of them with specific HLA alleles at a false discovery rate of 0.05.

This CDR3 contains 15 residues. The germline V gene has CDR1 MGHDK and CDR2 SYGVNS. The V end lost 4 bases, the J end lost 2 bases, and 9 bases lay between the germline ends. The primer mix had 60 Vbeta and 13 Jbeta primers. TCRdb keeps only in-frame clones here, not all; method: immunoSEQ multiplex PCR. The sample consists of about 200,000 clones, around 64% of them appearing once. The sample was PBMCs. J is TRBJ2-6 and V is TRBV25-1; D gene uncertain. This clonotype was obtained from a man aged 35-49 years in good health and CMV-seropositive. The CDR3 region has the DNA TGTGCCAGCAGTGTTTCAGTCCCTGGGGCCAACGTCCTGACTTTC. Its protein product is CASSVSVPGANVLTF.